The next 19 T cell receptor beta chains were all read from a single sample in a study of T cells in women clearing cervical HPV infection. This table comes from immunoSEQ multiplex PCR, and its TCRdb copy is limited to in-frame clones, with some not included. This sample carries tens of thousands of clones, with around 1.6% going to the ten biggest clones. Material: blood buffy coat. These TCRs come from a woman aged 18-70 years with a cervical HPV16 infection that either progressed to CIN3+ or cleared (not recorded which).

CDR3 region: CASSPAGQDNDYTF. The covered CDR3 bases are TGTGCCAGTAGTCCGGCGGGACAGGATAATGAC. The chain joins TRBV19 to TRBJ1-2, with TRBD1 matching 8 bases. The CDR3 goes on 3 residues after the read ends, and that part is filled in from the germline J gene. The germline V gene encodes CDR1 LNHDA and CDR2 SQIVND (reference sequence). CDR3 length equals 14 residues.

As to this clone: The read halts 3 residues ahead of the CDR3 end, with the missing end drawn from the germline J gene. The V and J genes are TRBV7-2 and TRBJ1-1; D gene ambiguous. The CDR3 spans 14 residues. Germline CDR1 SGHTA, CDR2 FQGNSA. Trimming removed 7 bases at V and 0 bases at J, with 12 bases between. CDR3 amino acids: CASTPGSVNTEAFF. CDR3 bases read: TGTGCCAGCACCCCGGGGTCCGTGAACACTGAA.

On this clone: One junction end does not reproduce the germline sequence, and a read error may be involved. The read gets to within 3 residues of the CDR3 end, and the germline J gene fills in the rest. The sample contains more than one DNA sequence encoding this CDR3. The chain uses TRBV7-9 and TRBJ1-2, with 8 bases lining up with TRBD1. The CDR3 has 13 residues. Germline CDR1 SEHNR, CDR2 FQNEAQ (reference sequence). The CDR3 reads CASSSTGGYGYTF. CDR3 bases read: TGTGCCAGCAGCTCAACAGGGGGGTATGGA.

A word on this clone: The read comes to an end 3 residues before the CDR3 does, leaving the germline J gene to fill in the end. J is TRBJ1-6 and V is TRBV2; D is perhaps TRBD1 (5 bases). Germline V gene lookup returns CDR1 SNHLY and CDR2 FYNNEI. CDR3 length equals 17 residues. Trimming stripped 2 bases from V and 5 bases from J, with 16 bases between. The CDR3 bases that were read are TGTGCCAGCAGTGAACTAGGGGCGGTTGGGGATAATTCACCC. Translation gives CASSELGAVGDNSP. From start to end, the CDR3 is CASSELGAVGDNSPLHF.

Concerning this clone: With the read ending 3 residues before the CDR3 end, the germline J gene is used to fill in that end. The chain employs TRBV20-1 and TRBJ2-7, with D unclear. Germline values: CDR1 DFQATT, CDR2 SNEGSKA (reference sequence). This CDR3 is built from 16 residues. The V end was cut by 0 bases, the J end by 3 bases, with 18 bases between. The sequenced CDR3 bases are TGCAGTGCTAGAGATTCACAGCCTACGAGGTTCTACGAG. Amino acid sequence: CSARDSQPTRFYE. The CDR3 in full is CSARDSQPTRFYEQYF.

Comment on this clone: The sequenced fragment ends 3 residues before the CDR3 boundary, so the rest is inferred from the germline J gene. J is TRBJ1-1 and V is TRBV20-1; D possibly corresponds to TRBD1 (5 bases). Trimming took 4 bases from V and 1 from J, leaving 7 bases between them. This CDR3 spans 12 amino acids. Germline V gene sequence: CDR1 DFQATT, CDR2 SNEGSKA (reference sequence). The CDR3: CSATDRNTEAFF. Partial CDR3 DNA: TGCAGTGCTACAGACAGGAACACTGAA.

Comments on this clone: The CDR3 extends 3 residues past the end of the read, so its final part is completed from the germline J gene. The gene calls are TRBV20-1 and TRBJ1-5; 9 positions agree with TRBD1. The CDR3 length is 14 residues. With V trimmed by 6 bases and J by 6 bases, 9 bases remained unmatched. Germline CDR1 and CDR2: DFQATT and SNEGSKA (reference sequence). CDR3 DNA, as far as it was read: TGCAGTGCCTCCCGGGACAGGGAGGGTCAGCCC. Protein sequence: CSASRDREGQP. In full, the CDR3 reads CSASRDREGQPQHF.

The CDR3 is CASSPVEGINNQPQYF. CDR3 bases read: TGTGCCAGCTCACCAGTGGAGGGGATTAACAATCAGCCG. The chain uses TRBV18 and TRBJ2-3, with a possible D match to TRBD2 (6 bases). The read comes to an end 3 residues before the CDR3 does, leaving the germline J gene to fill in the end. Germline V gives CDR1 KGHSH, CDR2 LQKENI. The CDR3 runs 16 residues.

Turning to this clone: The read stops 3 residues short of the end of the CDR3; the missing end is completed from the germline J gene. The same CDR3 can be traced to other DNA sequences in this sample. The gene calls are TRBV5-1 and TRBJ1-2; tentatively, D is TRBD1 (5 bases). The CDR3 extends over 15 amino acids. Per germline, CDR1 SGHRS and CDR2 YFSETQ. Trimming pared 0 bases from V and 0 bases from J, leaving 9 bases between. CDR3 DNA, as far as it was read: TGCGCCAGCAGCTTGGGACAGCCGCCTAACTATGGC. This sequence encodes CASSLGQPPNYG. Given in full, the CDR3 is CASSLGQPPNYGYTF.

Comments on this clone: Coverage ceases 3 residues before the CDR3 finishes, and the germline J gene fills in the end. This chain links TRBV20-1 with TRBJ1-5; 7 nucleotides agree with TRBD1. There are 13 residues in the CDR3. Germline V gene lookup returns CDR1 DFQATT and CDR2 SNEGSKA (reference sequence). V gave up 3 bases and J gave up 5 bases; unmatched junction bases: 4. The CDR3 region is CSASGQADQPQHF. CDR3 DNA (partial): TGCAGTGCTAGTGGACAGGCGGATCAGCCC.

Concerning this clone: The sequence runs out 3 residues before the end of the CDR3; the remainder is reconstructed from the germline J gene. J is TRBJ2-3 and V is TRBV12-3 or TRBV12-4, with unresolved D. Deletions cut 5 bases from V and 6 bases from J, with 6 bases between. The length of the CDR3 is 11 residues. The CDR3 sequence is CASSTLDTQYF. The sequenced CDR3 bases are TGTGCCAGCAGTACTCTGGATACG.

Comment on this clone: The read gets to within 3 residues of the CDR3 end, and the germline J gene fills in the rest. The V gene is TRBV20-1, the J gene TRBJ1-2; D is possibly TRBD1 (5 bases). The V end was cut by 3 bases, the J end by 3 bases, with 17 bases between. Germline CDR1 and CDR2: DFQATT and SNEGSKA (reference sequence). The CDR3 consists of 15 residues. CDR3 amino acids: CSARPYVTAHYGYTF. The sequenced part of the CDR3 DNA is TGCAGTGCTAGGCCCTATGTGACAGCCCACTATGGC.

About this clone itself: The CDR3 is cut off 3 residues early in the read; its end comes from the germline J gene. The chain carries TRBV2 and TRBJ2-1; 8 nucleotides match TRBD2. The CDR3 runs 15 residues. The ends lost 0 bases at V and 9 bases at J; junction bases unmatched: 7. From germline, CDR1 is SNHLY and CDR2 FYNNEI. CDR3 amino acids: CASSEAGGGVGEQFF. CDR3 DNA (partial): TGTGCCAGCAGTGAAGCCGGGGGGGGTGTGGGTGAG.

On this clone itself: The CDR3 extends 3 residues past the end of the read, so its final part is completed from the germline J gene. The chain recombines TRBV2 with TRBJ1-5; no firm D call. The CDR3 consists of 13 residues. The V gene's germline CDR1 is SNHLY and CDR2 FYNNEI. Trimming left V 7 bases short and J 4 bases short, with 11 bases between. The CDR3 here is CASKGQFNQPQHF. CDR3 bases read: TGTGCCAGCAAAGGGCAGTTTAATCAGCCC.

CDR3 protein: CSAAAGTYSNQPQHF. CDR3 bases read: TGCAGTGCTGCCGCAGGAACTTATAGCAATCAGCCC. The chain recombines TRBV20-1 with TRBJ1-5; D unresolved. Coverage ceases 3 residues before the CDR3 finishes, and the germline J gene fills in the end. CDR1 and CDR2 (germline): DFQATT, SNEGSKA (reference sequence). This CDR3 spans 15 amino acids. V was clipped by 5 bases and J by 0 bases, with 14 bases between them.

Turning to this clone: Sequencing ends 3 residues short of the CDR3 end; the germline J gene provides the rest. The chain employs TRBV29-1 and TRBJ2-1; 12 bases line up with TRBD1. The CDR3 sequence is 15 residues long. Unmatched junction bases numbered 11, after V lost 6 bases and J lost 8 bases. Germline V gene data show CDR1 as SQVTM and CDR2 as ANQGSEA. Partial CDR3 DNA: TGCAGCGTGAGCCTAGGGACAGGGGGCTTGGATGAG. Translating it yields CSVSLGTGGLDE. The whole CDR3 sequence reads CSVSLGTGGLDEQFF.

With respect to this clone: The sequence runs out 3 residues before the end of the CDR3; the remainder is reconstructed from the germline J gene. The chain couples TRBV2 to TRBJ2-1; 10 nucleotides agree with TRBD2. Germline CDR1 and CDR2: SNHLY and FYNNEI. The CDR3 is 15 residues long. V was pared by 8 bases and J by 9 bases, with 13 bases of the junction left unmatched. Here the CDR3 reads CASGGESGGAGEQFF. The covered CDR3 bases are TGTGCCAGCGGGGGAGAGAGCGGGGGGGCCGGTGAG.

A word on this clone: The read comes to an end 3 residues before the CDR3 does, leaving the germline J gene to fill in the end. The chain recombines TRBV20-1 with TRBJ1-2, with a possible D match to TRBD1 (6 bases). The germline V gene encodes CDR1 DFQATT and CDR2 SNEGSKA (reference sequence). This CDR3 is 14 amino acids long. V was shortened by 4 bases and J by 6 bases, with 18 bases between the two germline ends. CDR3 sequence reads: CSATVGGALDGYTF. The covered CDR3 bases are TGCAGTGCTACCGTGGGGGGGGCGCTTGATGGC.

Notes on this clone: The CDR3 end lies 3 residues beyond the end of the read and is filled in from the germline J gene. V and J are TRBV5-5 and TRBJ1-1; the D is unclear. Germline V gene lookup returns CDR1 SGHKS and CDR2 YYEKEE (reference sequence). CDR3 size: 13 residues. V was pared by 0 bases and J by 6 bases, with 9 bases between. The sequenced CDR3 bases are TGTGCCAGCAGCTTGGGTCCTACGGCTGAA. Encoded protein: CASSLGPTAE. The full-length CDR3 reads as CASSLGPTAEAFF.